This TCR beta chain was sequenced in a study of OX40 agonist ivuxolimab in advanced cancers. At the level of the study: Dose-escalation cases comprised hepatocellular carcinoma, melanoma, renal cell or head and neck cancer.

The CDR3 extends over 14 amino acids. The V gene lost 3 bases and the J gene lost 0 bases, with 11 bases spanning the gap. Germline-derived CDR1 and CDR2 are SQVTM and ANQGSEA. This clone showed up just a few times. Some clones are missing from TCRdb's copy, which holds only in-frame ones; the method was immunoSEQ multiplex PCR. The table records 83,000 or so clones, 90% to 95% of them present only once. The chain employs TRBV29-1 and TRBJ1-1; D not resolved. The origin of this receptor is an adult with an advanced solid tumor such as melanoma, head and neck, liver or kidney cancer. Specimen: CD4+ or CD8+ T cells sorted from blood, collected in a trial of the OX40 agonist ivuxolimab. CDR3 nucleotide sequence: TGCAGCGTTGACTCAGGTCGGGTGAACACTGAAGCTTTCTTT. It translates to CSVDSGRVNTEAFF.